Listed below are T cell receptor beta chains from one sample, sequenced in a study of CD8 T cells in ankylosing spondylitis. TCRdb re-derived calls from the 5' RACE reads in MiXCR, one entry per CDR3 protein. The sample includes some 700,000 distinct CDR3 sequences, 15% to 20% of them seen just once. Sequenced sample: blood, either unsorted or a sorted T cell fraction (not recorded which). Every receptor here comes from a male donor with ankylosing spondylitis. Both conserved end residues are part of each CDR3. The D gene is left open where the match is weak. Clone size is not always given. Where it is, it says once, few, many or a class for expanded clones.

TRBJ2-7 TRBV27 NA NA TGTGCCAGCAGCTATGGACGTTTCTACGAGCAGTACTTC CASSYGRFYEQYF
TRBJ1-5 TRBV12-3/TRBV12-4 NA NA TGTGCCAGCAGTTTTGTGGTCGGCAGGAGGAGCAATCAGCCCCAGCATTTT CASSFVVGRRSNQPQHF
TRBJ1-2 TRBV7-2 many NA TGTGCCAGCAGCTTTGATCAGGGTGGTGGCTACACCTTC CASSFDQGGGYTF
TRBJ2-5 TRBV19 once TRBD1 TGTGCCAGTACTCCAGGACAGGGGGCCGGGGAGACCCAGTACTTC CASTPGQGAGETQYF
TRBJ2-7 TRBV18 many TRBD1 TGTGCCAGCTCACCACGGGGGACAGGGGAACTCTACGAGCAGTACTTC CASSPRGTGELYEQYF
TRBJ1-6 TRBV6-5 NA NA TGTGCCAGCAGTTACGGACAGCCCTATAATTCACCCCTCCACTTT CASSYGQPYNSPLHF
TRBJ1-2 TRBV12-3/TRBV12-4 few TRBD1 TGTGCCAGCGGGAGGACAGGGTCCCACAAATATGGCTACACCTTC CASGRTGSHKYGYTF
TRBJ2-5 TRBV20-1 NA TRBD2 TGCAGTGCTAAAAAAGCGGGAGGGCCCGGGTTGGAGACCCAGTACTTC CSAKKAGGPGLETQYF
TRBJ2-1 TRBV12-3/TRBV12-4 few NA TGTGCCAGCAGTTCGTTATGGGATGAGCAGTTCTTC CASSSLWDEQFF
TRBJ2-5 TRBV5-1 NA TRBD2 TGCGCCAGCAGTAGCGGGGGGGCCCAAGAGACCCAGTACTTC CASSSGGAQETQYF
TRBJ2-3 TRBV7-6 few TRBD1 TGTGCCAGCAGCCCATTTAACCGACAGGGGGCATTAGGAGATACGCAGTATTTT CASSPFNRQGALGDTQYF
TRBJ2-2 TRBV12-3/TRBV12-4 few TRBD2 TGTGCCAGCAGTCACCCTCGACTAGCGGGGAACACCGGGGAGCTGTTTTTT CASSHPRLAGNTGELFF
TRBJ1-4 TRBV10-3 NA NA TGTGCCATCAGTGGATTTGATGAAAAACTGTGTTTT CAISGFDEKLCF
TRBJ1-1 TRBV29-1 few NA TGCAGCGTTGCAACTAGACACGCTAACACTGAAGCTTTCTTT CSVATRHANTEAFF
TRBJ2-7 TRBV5-6 once NA TGTGCCATGAGCTCCGGGCACTCCTACGAGCAGTACTTC CAMSSGHSYEQYF
TRBJ2-2 TRBV12-3/TRBV12-4 few NA TGTGCCAGCAGCCCCCTAGAAGTCGCCGGGGAGCTGTTTTTT CASSPLEVAGELFF
TRBJ2-5 TRBV6-5 NA TRBD2 TGTGCCAGCAGTTCAATGGCGGGAGGCCTCCAAGAGACCCAGTACTTC CASSSMAGGLQETQYF
TRBJ1-1 TRBV20-1 NA NA TGCAGTGCCAAAGAGGCAGGAAAAGCTTTCTTT CSAKEAGKAFF
TRBJ2-1 TRBV29-1 NA TRBD2 TGCAGCGTTGTGGGAGGGTTGAATGAGCAGTTCTTC CSVVGGLNEQFF
TRBJ1-5 TRBV5-1 NA NA TGCGCCAGCAGCTTCGGGCAGGTCGGTCAGCCCCAGCATTTT CASSFGQVGQPQHF
TRBJ2-2 TRBV5-4 NA TRBD2 TGTGCCAGCAGCAGGACTAGCGGGAGAGGGAACACCGGGGAGCTGTTTTTT CASSRTSGRGNTGELFF
TRBJ1-2 TRBV29-1 few NA TGCAGCGTTCTGGGCAGCGAACTCTCTAACTATGGCTACACCTTC CSVLGSELSNYGYTF